This TCR beta chain derives from a study of blood T cell repertoires in COVID-19. Whole-study context: T cells, B-cell-depleted T cells, or PBMCs provided the cDNA or gDNA that served as material.

How the authors handled the data: Estimation of nucleated cell counts was performed using reference gene primer amplification. Clones were read by immunoSEQ multiplex PCR, and TCRdb kept only the in-frame ones, dropping some. V, J and clone size are those of that table, while D and trimming were read from the DNA. Of 190,000 or so clones in the sample, approximately 88% were seen once. V shed 1 base, J shed 0 bases, and the junction held 7 bases outside the gene matches. The CDR3 runs to 17 residues. The germline CDR1 and CDR2 sequences are SEHNR and FQNEAQ (reference sequence). The gene calls are TRBV7-9 and TRBJ1-2; 8 nucleotides line up with TRBD1. The specimen sequenced was peripheral blood. This clonotype was obtained from a woman aged 30 to 39 with acute or convalescent COVID-19. CDR3 amino acids: CASSLVSGQGPNYGYTF. The CDR3, as DNA: TGTGCCAGCAGCTTAGTCAGTGGACAGGGACCTAACTATGGCTACACCTTC.